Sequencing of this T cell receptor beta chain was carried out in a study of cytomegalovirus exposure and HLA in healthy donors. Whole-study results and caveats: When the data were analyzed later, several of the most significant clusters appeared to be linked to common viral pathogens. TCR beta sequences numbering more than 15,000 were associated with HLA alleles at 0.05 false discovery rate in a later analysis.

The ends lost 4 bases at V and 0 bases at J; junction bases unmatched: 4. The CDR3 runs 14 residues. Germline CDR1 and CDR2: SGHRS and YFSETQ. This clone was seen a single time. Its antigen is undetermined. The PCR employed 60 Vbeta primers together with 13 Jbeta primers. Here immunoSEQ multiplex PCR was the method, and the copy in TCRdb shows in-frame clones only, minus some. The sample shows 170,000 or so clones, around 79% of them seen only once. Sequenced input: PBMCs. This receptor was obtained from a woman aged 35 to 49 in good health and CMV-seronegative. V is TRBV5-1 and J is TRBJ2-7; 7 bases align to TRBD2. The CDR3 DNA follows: TGCGCCAGCAGCGGTTTAGCGGGCTCCTACGAGCAGTACTTC. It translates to CASSGLAGSYEQYF.